The entry that follows covers one T cell receptor (beta chain) sequence. Its specificity is not known. Peripheral blood genomic DNA, not sorted cells or RNA, was the template. The germline V gene has CDR1 LGHNA and CDR2 YNFKEQ. Unmatched junction bases numbered 6, after V lost 8 bases and J lost 0 bases. The CDR3 sequence is 15 residues long. The source of the sample is a study of T cell repertoires in aging, cancer and after chemotherapy. Study details: Pre- and post-chemotherapy samples were paired from chronic lymphocytic leukemia patients treated with fludarabine- or bendamustine-based regimens. The whole study produced a dataset of roughly 8.8 million TCR reads.

A mixed TRB-A/B primer pool amplified rearranged TRB by multiplex touch-down PCR. TCRdb processed the multiplex PCR reads anew with MiXCR; each CDR3 protein has one entry. The sample contains roughly 3,000 distinct CDR3 sequences, 50% to 65% of which appear only once. Study-wide results and caveats: In each cancer cohort, median generation probability increased across chemotherapy, suggesting thymic output rebounded. Compared with age-matched healthy donors, untreated hematological or solid cancer patients showed higher blood TCR clonality.

The V gene is TRBV4-2, the J gene TRBJ1-1; 10 bases align to TRBD1. This sequence was found in a human donor with a blood cancer. Material: blood. The CDR3 is CASSPGTGVNTEAFF. The CDR3 bases are TGTGCCAGCTCACCTGGGACAGGGGTGAACACTGAAGCTTTCTTT.